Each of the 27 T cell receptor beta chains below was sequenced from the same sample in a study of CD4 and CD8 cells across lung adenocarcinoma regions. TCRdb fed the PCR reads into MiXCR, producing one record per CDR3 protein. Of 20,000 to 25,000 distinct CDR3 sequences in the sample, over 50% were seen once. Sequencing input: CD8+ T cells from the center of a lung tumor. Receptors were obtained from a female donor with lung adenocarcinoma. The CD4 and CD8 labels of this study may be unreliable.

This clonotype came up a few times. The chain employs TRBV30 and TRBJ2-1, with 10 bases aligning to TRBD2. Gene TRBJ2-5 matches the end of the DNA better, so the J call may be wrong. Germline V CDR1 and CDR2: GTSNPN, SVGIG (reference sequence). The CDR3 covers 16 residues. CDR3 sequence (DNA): TGTGCCTGGAGTGACGGGGCTAGCGGGAGTTCTGGGACCCAGTACTTC. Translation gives CAWSDGASGSSGTQYF.

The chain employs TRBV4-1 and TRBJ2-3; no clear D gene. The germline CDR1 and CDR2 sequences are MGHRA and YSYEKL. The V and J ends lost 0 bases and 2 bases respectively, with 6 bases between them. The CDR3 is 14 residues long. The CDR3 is CASSQDSSTDTQYF. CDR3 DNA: TGCGCCAGCAGCCAAGACAGTTCCACAGATACGCAGTATTTT.

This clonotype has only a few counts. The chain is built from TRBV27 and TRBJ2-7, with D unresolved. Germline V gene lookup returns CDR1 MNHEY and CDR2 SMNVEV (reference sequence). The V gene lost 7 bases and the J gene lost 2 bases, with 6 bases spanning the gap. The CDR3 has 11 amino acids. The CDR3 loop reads CASMGTYEQYF. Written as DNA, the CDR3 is TGTGCCAGCATGGGGACCTACGAGCAGTACTTC.

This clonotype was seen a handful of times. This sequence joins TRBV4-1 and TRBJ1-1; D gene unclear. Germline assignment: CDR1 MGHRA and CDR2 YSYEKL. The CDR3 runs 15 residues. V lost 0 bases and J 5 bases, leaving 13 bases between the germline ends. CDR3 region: CASSQETPSGTEAFF. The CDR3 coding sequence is TGCGCCAGCAGCCAAGAAACTCCCTCGGGGACTGAAGCTTTCTTT.

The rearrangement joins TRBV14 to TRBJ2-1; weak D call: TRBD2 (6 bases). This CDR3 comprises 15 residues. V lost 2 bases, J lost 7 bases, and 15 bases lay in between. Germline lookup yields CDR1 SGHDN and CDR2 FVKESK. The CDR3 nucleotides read TGTGCCAGCAGCCAATTCCGGACTACGGGGAATGAGCAGTTCTTC. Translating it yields CASSQFRTTGNEQFF.

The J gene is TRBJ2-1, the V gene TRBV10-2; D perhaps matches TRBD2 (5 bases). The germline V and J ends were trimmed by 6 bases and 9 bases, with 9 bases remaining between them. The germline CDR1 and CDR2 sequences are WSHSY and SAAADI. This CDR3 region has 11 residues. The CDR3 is CASSVALEQFF. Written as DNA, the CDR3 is TGCGCCAGCAGCGTAGCGCTTGAGCAGTTCTTC.

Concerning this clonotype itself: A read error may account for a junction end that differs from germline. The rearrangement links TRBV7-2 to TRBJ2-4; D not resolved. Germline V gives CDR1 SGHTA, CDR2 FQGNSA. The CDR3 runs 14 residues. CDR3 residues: CASSVVCAQDIQYF. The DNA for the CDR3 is TGTGCGAGCAGCGTGGTTTGTGCCCAAGACATCCAGTACTTC.

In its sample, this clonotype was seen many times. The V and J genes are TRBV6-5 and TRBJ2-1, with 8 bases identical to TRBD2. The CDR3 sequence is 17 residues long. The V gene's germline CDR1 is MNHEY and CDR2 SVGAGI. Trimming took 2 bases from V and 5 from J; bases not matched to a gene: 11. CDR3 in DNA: TGTGCCAGCAGTTACCGGGGGGGGGGAAAGGGGAACAATGAGCAGTTCTTC. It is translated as CASSYRGGGKGNNEQFF.

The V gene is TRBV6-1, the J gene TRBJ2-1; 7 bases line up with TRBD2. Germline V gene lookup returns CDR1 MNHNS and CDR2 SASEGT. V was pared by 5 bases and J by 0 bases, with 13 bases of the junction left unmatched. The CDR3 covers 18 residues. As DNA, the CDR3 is TGTGCCAGCAGTACGCTACGAAGCGGGACCGGCTCCTACAATGAGCAGTTCTTC. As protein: CASSTLRSGTGSYNEQFF.

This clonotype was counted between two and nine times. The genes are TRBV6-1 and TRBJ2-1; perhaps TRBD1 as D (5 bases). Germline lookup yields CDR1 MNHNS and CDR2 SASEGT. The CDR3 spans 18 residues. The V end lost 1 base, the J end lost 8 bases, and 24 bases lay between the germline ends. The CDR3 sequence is CASSEVIISSRVKDEQFF. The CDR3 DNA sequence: TGTGCCAGCAGTGAAGTAATAATCTCAAGCAGGGTCAAAGATGAGCAGTTCTTC.

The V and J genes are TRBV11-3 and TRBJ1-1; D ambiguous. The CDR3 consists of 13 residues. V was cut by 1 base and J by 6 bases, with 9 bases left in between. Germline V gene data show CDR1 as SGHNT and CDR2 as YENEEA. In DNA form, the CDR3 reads TGTGCCAGCAGCTTAGCCTTGGGGTCTGAAGCTTTCTTT. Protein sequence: CASSLALGSEAFF.

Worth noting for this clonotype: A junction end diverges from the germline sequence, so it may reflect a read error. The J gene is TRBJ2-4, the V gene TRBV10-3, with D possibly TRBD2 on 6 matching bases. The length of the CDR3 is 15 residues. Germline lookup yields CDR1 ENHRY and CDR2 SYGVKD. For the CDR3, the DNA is TGTGCCATCAGTGCGGGGGTGGGAGCCAAAGACATGCAGTACTTC. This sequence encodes CAISAGVGAKDMQYF.

CDR3 DNA sequence: TGTGCCAGCAGAAAGCTCGGGCTGTGCGACAAAGACACCCAGTACTTC. Protein product: CASRKLGLCDKDTQYF. V is TRBV27 and J is TRBJ2-4; unclear D gene. This CDR3 spans 16 amino acids. Germline V gene lookup returns CDR1 MNHEY and CDR2 SMNVEV (reference sequence). Trimming removed 6 bases at V and 13 bases at J, with 28 bases between.

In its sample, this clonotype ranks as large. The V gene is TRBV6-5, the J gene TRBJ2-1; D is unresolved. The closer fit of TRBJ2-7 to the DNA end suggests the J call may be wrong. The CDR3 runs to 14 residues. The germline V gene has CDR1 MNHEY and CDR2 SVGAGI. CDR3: CASKLSDRYYEQYF. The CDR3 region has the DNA TGTGCCAGCAAACTATCGGACCGATACTACGAGCAGTACTTC.

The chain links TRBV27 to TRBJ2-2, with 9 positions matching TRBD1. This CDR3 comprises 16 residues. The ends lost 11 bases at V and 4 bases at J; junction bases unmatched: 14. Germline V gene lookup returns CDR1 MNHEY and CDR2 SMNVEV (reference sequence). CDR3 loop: CAAGKPGTGITGELFF. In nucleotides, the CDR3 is TGTGCCGCCGGAAAACCGGGGACAGGGATCACCGGGGAGCTGTTTTTT.

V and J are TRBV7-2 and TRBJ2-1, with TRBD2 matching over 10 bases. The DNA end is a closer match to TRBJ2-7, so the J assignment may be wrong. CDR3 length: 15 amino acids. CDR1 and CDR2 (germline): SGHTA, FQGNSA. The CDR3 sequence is CASRPPSGSSYEQYF. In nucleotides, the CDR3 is TGTGCCAGCAGACCTCCTAGCGGGAGTTCCTACGAGCAGTACTTC.

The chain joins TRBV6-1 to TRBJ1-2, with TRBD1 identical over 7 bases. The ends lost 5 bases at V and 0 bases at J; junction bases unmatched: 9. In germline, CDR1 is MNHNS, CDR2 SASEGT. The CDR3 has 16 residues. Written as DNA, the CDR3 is TGTGCCAGCAGTATGAGACAGGGCGAAGCTAACTATGGCTACACCTTC. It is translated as CASSMRQGEANYGYTF.

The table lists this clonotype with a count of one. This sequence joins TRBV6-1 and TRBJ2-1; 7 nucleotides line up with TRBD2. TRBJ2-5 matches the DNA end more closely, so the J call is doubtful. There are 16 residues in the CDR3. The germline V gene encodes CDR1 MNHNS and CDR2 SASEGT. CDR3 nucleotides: TGTGCCAGCGGGGAAGACGGGGGAGGGGACCCAGATACCCAGTACTTC. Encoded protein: CASGEDGGGDPDTQYF.

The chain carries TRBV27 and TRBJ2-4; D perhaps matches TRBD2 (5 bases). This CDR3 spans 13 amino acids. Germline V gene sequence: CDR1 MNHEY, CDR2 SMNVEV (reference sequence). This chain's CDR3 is CALRGFVENTQYF. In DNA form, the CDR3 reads TGTGCGCTCAGAGGGTTTGTAGAAAACACCCAGTACTTC.

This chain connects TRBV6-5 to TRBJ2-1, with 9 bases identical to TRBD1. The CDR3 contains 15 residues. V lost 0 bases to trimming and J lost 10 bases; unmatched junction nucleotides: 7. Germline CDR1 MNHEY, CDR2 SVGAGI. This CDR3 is CASSYSGDRAYEQFF. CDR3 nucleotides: TGTGCCAGCAGTTACTCGGGGGACAGGGCCTACGAGCAGTTCTTC.

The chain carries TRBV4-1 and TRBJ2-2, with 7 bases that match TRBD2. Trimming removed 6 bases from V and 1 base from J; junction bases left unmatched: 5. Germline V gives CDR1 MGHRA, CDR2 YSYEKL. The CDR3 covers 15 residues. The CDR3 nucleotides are TGCGCCAGCAGTCCAGCGGGACTGAACACCGGGGAGCTGTTTTTT. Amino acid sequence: CASSPAGLNTGELFF.

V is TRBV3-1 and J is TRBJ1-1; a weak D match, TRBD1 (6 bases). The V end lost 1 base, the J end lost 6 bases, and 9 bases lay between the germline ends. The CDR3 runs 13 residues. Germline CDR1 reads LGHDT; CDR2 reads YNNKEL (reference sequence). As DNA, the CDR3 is TGTGCCAGCAGCCAAGCGGGGGCTTCTGAAGCTTTCTTT. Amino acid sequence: CASSQAGASEAFF.

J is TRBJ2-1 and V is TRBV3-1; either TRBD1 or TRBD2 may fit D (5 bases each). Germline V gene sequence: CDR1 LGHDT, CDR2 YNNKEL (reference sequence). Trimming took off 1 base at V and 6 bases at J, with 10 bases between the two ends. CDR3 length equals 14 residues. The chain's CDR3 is CASSQGGFLNEQFF. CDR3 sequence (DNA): TGTGCCAGCAGCCAAGGGGGGTTCCTCAATGAGCAGTTCTTC.

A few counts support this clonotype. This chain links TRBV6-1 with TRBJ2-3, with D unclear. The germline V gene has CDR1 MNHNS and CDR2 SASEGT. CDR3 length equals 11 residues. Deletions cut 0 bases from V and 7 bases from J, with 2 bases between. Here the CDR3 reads CASSEAHTQYF. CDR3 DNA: TGTGCCAGCAGTGAAGCGCATACGCAGTATTTT.

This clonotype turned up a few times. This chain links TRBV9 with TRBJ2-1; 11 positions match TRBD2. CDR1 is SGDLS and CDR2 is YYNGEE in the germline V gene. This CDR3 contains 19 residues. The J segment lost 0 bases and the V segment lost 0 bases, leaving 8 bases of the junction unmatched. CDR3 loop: CASSVAPSGRLSSYNEQFF. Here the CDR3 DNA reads TGTGCCAGCAGCGTAGCCCCTAGCGGGAGGCTGAGCTCCTACAATGAGCAGTTCTTC.

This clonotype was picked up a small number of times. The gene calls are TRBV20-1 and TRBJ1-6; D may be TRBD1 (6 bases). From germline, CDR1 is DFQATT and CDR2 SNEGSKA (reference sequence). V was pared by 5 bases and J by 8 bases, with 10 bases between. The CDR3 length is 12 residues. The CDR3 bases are TGCAGTGCTCCTTACAGGGATTCACCCCTCCACTTT. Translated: CSAPYRDSPLHF.

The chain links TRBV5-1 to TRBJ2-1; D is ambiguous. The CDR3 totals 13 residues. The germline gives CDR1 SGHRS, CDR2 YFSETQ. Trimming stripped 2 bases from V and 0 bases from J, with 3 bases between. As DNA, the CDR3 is TGCGCCAGCAGCTTAAGCTCCTACAATGAGCAGTTCTTC. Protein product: CASSLSSYNEQFF.